One and the same sample provided the 28 T cell receptor beta chains below, sequenced in a study of T cell responses to AZD1222 COVID-19 vaccine. Repertoires were generated with immunoSEQ multiplex PCR, while TCRdb's copy carries only in-frame clones and drops some. The sample consists of some 120,000 clones, roughly 93% of them appearing once. The starting material was peripheral blood, obtained on day 0 of AZD1222 vaccination. These receptors were obtained from an adult in good health.

The chain recombines TRBV6-2 or TRBV6-3 with TRBJ1-1, with a tentative D call TRBD1 (5 bases). V dropped 6 bases and J dropped 4 bases, with 15 bases sitting between them. CDR1 and CDR2 from the germline V gene are MNHEY and SVGEGT. The CDR3 is made up of 14 amino acids. This chain's CDR3 is CASSWAGKFTEAFF. The CDR3 bases are TGTGCCAGCAGCTGGGCAGGGAAATTCACTGAAGCTTTCTTT.

This clone occurred once. The chain is built from TRBV10-3 and TRBJ2-1; 7 positions match TRBD2. The CDR3 consists of 15 residues. The V gene's germline CDR1 is ENHRY and CDR2 SYGVKD. J was trimmed by 5 bases and V by 4 bases; bases with no gene match: 8. The CDR3 DNA is TGTGCCATCAGTGGGGGAGGGATAAGCAACAATGAGCAGTTCTTC. Its translation: CAISGGGISNNEQFF.

This chain connects TRBV3-1 (or the pseudogene TRBV3-2) to TRBJ1-2; D possibly corresponds to TRBD1 (6 bases). The CDR3 contains 15 residues. From germline, CDR1 is LGHDT and CDR2 YNNKEL (reference sequence). V gave up 2 bases and J gave up 4 bases, with 14 bases separating them. As DNA, the CDR3 is TGTGCCAGCAGCCAACGGTTACAGGGAGGCTATGGCTACACCTTC. Translating it yields CASSQRLQGGYGYTF.

The CDR3 loop is CAIRLTSGGAYEQYF. CDR3 nucleotides: TGTGCCATCAGGCTGACTAGCGGGGGTGCCTACGAGCAGTACTTC. The J gene is TRBJ2-7, the V gene TRBV10-3, with TRBD2 matching over 12 bases. The V gene end was trimmed by 6 bases and the J gene end by 2 bases; junction bases not matched to a gene: 5. The CDR3 is 15 amino acids. CDR1 and CDR2 (germline): ENHRY, SYGVKD.

CDR3 in amino acids: CASSRHQGMETEAFF. As DNA, the CDR3 is TGCGCCAGCAGCCGGCATCAGGGGATGGAAACTGAAGCTTTCTTT. V is TRBV10-1 and J is TRBJ1-1, with D perhaps TRBD1 (6 bases). CDR1 and CDR2 (germline): WNHNN, SYGVQD (reference sequence). The V end was cut by 6 bases, the J end by 5 bases, with 19 bases between. The CDR3 consists of 15 residues.

The chain carries TRBV20-1 and TRBJ2-5, with D uncertain. Germline CDR1 DFQATT, CDR2 SNEGSKA (reference sequence). CDR3 size: 10 residues. V gave up 3 bases and J gave up 5 bases, with 4 bases separating them. The CDR3 sequence is CSASWETQYF. In DNA, the CDR3 is TGCAGTGCTAGTTGGGAGACCCAGTACTTC.

The gene calls are TRBV9 and TRBJ1-2, with TRBD1 matching over 8 bases. The CDR3 consists of 13 residues. V shed 0 bases, J shed 8 bases, and the junction held 3 bases outside the gene matches. Germline V CDR1 and CDR2: SGDLS, YYNGEE. The CDR3, as DNA: TGTGCCAGCAGCGTAGGGACAGGGAGCGGCTACACCTTC. Translating gives CASSVGTGSGYTF.

The chain joins TRBV9 to TRBJ2-1, with TRBD2 matching 8 bases. The CDR3 consists of 15 residues. J was trimmed by 3 bases and V by 0 bases; bases with no gene match: 2. CDR1 is SGDLS, CDR2 YYNGEE, per germline. Written as DNA, the CDR3 is TGTGCCAGCAGCGTAGGGCTAGCGGGCTACAATGAGCAGTTCTTC. Its protein product is CASSVGLAGYNEQFF.

The J gene is TRBJ2-2, the V gene TRBV27; 7 bases match TRBD1. The CDR3 spans 17 residues. Trimming removed 0 bases from V and 5 bases from J; junction bases left unmatched: 9. Per the germline V gene, CDR1 is MNHEY and CDR2 is SMNVEV (reference sequence). The CDR3 DNA reads TGTGCCAGCAGTTTATCTTGGAGGACAGGCGAAACCGGGGAGCTGTTTTTT. Residues: CASSLSWRTGETGELFF.

The chain joins TRBV10-3 to TRBJ1-1, with D possibly TRBD1 on 5 matching bases. This CDR3 spans 15 amino acids. Trimming left V 10 bases short and J 7 bases short, with 25 bases between. Germline values: CDR1 ENHRY, CDR2 SYGVKD. The CDR3 loop is CATSPTESGTNEAFF. CDR3 DNA sequence: TGTGCCACCAGCCCTACGGAGTCCGGGACGAATGAAGCTTTCTTT.

The rearrangement joins TRBV5-6 to TRBJ2-1; 16 positions match TRBD2. CDR3 length: 17 residues. The germline V gene has CDR1 SGHDT and CDR2 YYEEEE. The junction had 10 bases not matched to a gene; V was cut back by 4 bases and J by 9 bases. The CDR3 here is CASSPPGLAGGRAEQFF. The CDR3 DNA is TGTGCCAGCAGCCCCCCGGGACTAGCGGGGGGGCGGGCTGAGCAGTTCTTC.

The J gene is TRBJ1-2, the V gene TRBV19, with D hard to call. This CDR3 contains 14 residues. V lost 3 bases to trimming and J lost 0 bases, with 8 bases between them. Germline-derived CDR1 and CDR2 are LNHDA and SQIVND (reference sequence). The DNA of the CDR3 is TGTGCCAGTAGTATCCACCAGCCTAACTATGGCTACACCTTC. Its translation is CASSIHQPNYGYTF.

This rearrangement joins TRBV7-9 to TRBJ1-4; the match to TRBD1 covers 10 bases. CDR3 size: 17 residues. Trimming cost V 5 bases and J 3 bases; bases outside gene matches: 9. The germline gives CDR1 SEHNR, CDR2 FQNEAQ (reference sequence). CDR3 region: CASSQSGTGVANEKLFF. Written as DNA, the CDR3 is TGTGCCAGCAGCCAAAGCGGGACAGGGGTAGCTAATGAAAAACTGTTTTTT. Variable domain in full (rest from reference TRBV7-9 and TRBJ1-4): DTGVSQNPRHKITKRGQNVTFRCDPISEHNRLYWYRQTLGQGPEFLTYFQNEAQLEKSRLLSDRFSAERPKGSFSTLEIQRTEQGDSAMYLCASSQSGTGVANEKLFFGSGTQLSVL.

The chain combines TRBV18 with TRBJ1-2; D ambiguous. This CDR3 contains 13 residues. V lost 2 bases, J lost 0 bases, and 4 bases lay in between. Germline-derived CDR1 and CDR2 are KGHSH and LQKENI. This CDR3 is CASSPGANYGYTF. The CDR3 DNA reads TGTGCCAGCTCACCAGGCGCTAACTATGGCTACACCTTC.

The CDR3 spells CASSPEFTPLHF. The CDR3 region has the DNA TGTGCCAGCAGCCCCGAGTTTACACCCCTCCACTTT. The gene calls are TRBV7-9 and TRBJ1-6; D gene ambiguous. This CDR3 comprises 12 residues. CDR1 is SEHNR, CDR2 FQNEAQ, per germline (reference sequence). Trimming removed 5 bases from V and 11 bases from J, with 10 bases in between.

CDR3: CASSRRGFLHEQYF. As DNA, the CDR3 is TGTGCCAGCAGCCGGAGGGGGTTCCTCCACGAGCAGTACTTC. This chain uses TRBV7-6 with TRBJ2-7; perhaps D is TRBD1 or TRBD2 (6 bases each). Trimming cost V 5 bases and J 5 bases, with 16 bases left between them. From germline, CDR1 is SGHVS and CDR2 FNYEAQ. CDR3 length: 14 amino acids.

The chain employs TRBV27 and TRBJ2-7; D gene ambiguous. Germline values: CDR1 MNHEY, CDR2 SMNVEV (reference sequence). The CDR3 sequence is 13 residues long. Trimming removed 2 bases from V and 4 bases from J, with 9 bases in between. CDR3 in DNA: TGTGCCAGCAGTTTAAGGTGGGGTTACGAGCAGTACTTC. Protein product: CASSLRWGYEQYF.

The chain combines TRBV2 with TRBJ1-2; D gene unclear. This CDR3 is built from 12 residues. Germline assignment: CDR1 SNHLY and CDR2 FYNNEI. The ends were cut back, 1 base at V and 3 bases at J, with 3 bases in the middle. The CDR3 loop is CASSEGDYGYTF. In nucleotides, the CDR3 is TGTGCCAGCAGTGAAGGAGACTATGGCTACACCTTC.

V usage is TRBV6-5 and J usage is TRBJ1-2, with 8 bases fitting TRBD1. The V gene's germline CDR1 is MNHEY and CDR2 SVGAGI. J was trimmed by 7 bases and V by 7 bases; bases with no gene match: 11. This CDR3 contains 14 residues. In nucleotides, the CDR3 is TGTGCCAGCACCAACCCAGGACAGGGCTCTGGCTACACCTTC. The encoded protein is CASTNPGQGSGYTF.

The chain recombines TRBV20-1 with TRBJ2-5; D is uncertain. Germline V CDR1 and CDR2: DFQATT, SNEGSKA (reference sequence). The CDR3 totals 12 residues. Trimming cost V 3 bases and J 4 bases, with 9 bases left between them. In nucleotides, the CDR3 is TGCAGTGCTAGTCTAAGAGGAGAGACCCAGTACTTC. Translation gives CSASLRGETQYF.

The CDR3 protein is CASSASISPLHF. The CDR3 nucleotides are TGTGCCAGCAGCGCTTCGATCAGCCCCCTCCACTTT. The V gene is TRBV11-2, the J gene TRBJ1-6; D uncertain. Germline V lookup: CDR1 SGHAT, CDR2 FQNNGV. Trimming took 5 bases from V and 13 from J, leaving 12 bases between them. CDR3 length equals 12 residues.

This clone showed up just once. The chain links TRBV3-1 (or the pseudogene TRBV3-2) to TRBJ1-1; D gene unclear. The CDR3 consists of 13 residues. Trimming shortened V by 5 bases and J by 1 base, and 8 bases separated the two germline ends. CDR1 LGHDT and CDR2 YNNKEL come from the germline V gene (reference sequence). The CDR3 bases are TGTGCCAGCAGCGCCCGCGGGAACACTGAAGCTTTCTTT. Translating it yields CASSARGNTEAFF.

V is TRBV18 and J is TRBJ2-7, with 11 bases aligning to TRBD2. With 3 bases clipped from V and 7 bases from J, the junction kept 2 bases outside the gene matches. The CDR3 runs to 13 residues. Germline CDR1 and CDR2: KGHSH and LQKENI. Here the CDR3 DNA reads TGTGCCAGCTCACCCAGACTAGCGGGGGAGCAGTACTTC. Translation gives CASSPRLAGEQYF.

This CDR3 reads CASTLGALAGVYEQYF. DNA for the CDR3: TGTGCCAGCACTCTAGGGGCTCTAGCGGGGGTCTACGAGCAGTACTTC. The V call is TRBV11-2, the J call TRBJ2-7; TRBD2 matches at 10 bases. From germline, CDR1 is SGHAT and CDR2 FQNNGV. CDR3 length: 16 residues. Unmatched junction bases numbered 12, after V lost 7 bases and J lost 3 bases.

The rearrangement links TRBV6-1 to TRBJ1-6; D perhaps matches TRBD1 (6 bases). V shed 2 bases and J shed 6 bases, with 11 bases lying between them. The CDR3 is 15 residues long. In germline, CDR1 is MNHNS, CDR2 SASEGT. The CDR3 DNA reads as TGTGCCAGCAGTGAACGGGTAGGGGGTAATTCACCCCTCCACTTT. As protein: CASSERVGGNSPLHF.

This rearrangement joins TRBV5-1 to TRBJ1-6; 8 nucleotides match TRBD1. With 6 bases clipped from V and 10 bases from J, the junction kept 12 bases outside the gene matches. Germline loops: CDR1 SGHRS, CDR2 YFSETQ. The CDR3 contains 15 residues. The CDR3 DNA reads as TGCGCCAGCAATCCCGCAGGGGGCCGGGAATCACCCCTCCACTTT. Amino acids: CASNPAGGRESPLHF.

This rearrangement joins TRBV29-1 to TRBJ2-7; D gene unclear. The CDR3 spans 12 residues. The ends were cut back, 7 bases at V and 7 bases at J, with 17 bases in the middle. CDR1 is SQVTM, CDR2 ANQGSEA, per germline. CDR3: CSGSSGVGEQYF. CDR3 in DNA: TGCAGCGGATCGAGTGGGGTCGGGGAGCAGTACTTC.

The chain is built from TRBV7-2 and TRBJ1-2; unclear D gene. V was pared by 1 base and J by 2 bases, with 8 bases between. The CDR3 spans 14 residues. The germline V gene encodes CDR1 SGHTA and CDR2 FQGNSA. The CDR3 nucleotides read TGTGCCAGCAGCTTAGATTCGGGGAACTATGGCTACACCTTC. Translation: CASSLDSGNYGYTF.